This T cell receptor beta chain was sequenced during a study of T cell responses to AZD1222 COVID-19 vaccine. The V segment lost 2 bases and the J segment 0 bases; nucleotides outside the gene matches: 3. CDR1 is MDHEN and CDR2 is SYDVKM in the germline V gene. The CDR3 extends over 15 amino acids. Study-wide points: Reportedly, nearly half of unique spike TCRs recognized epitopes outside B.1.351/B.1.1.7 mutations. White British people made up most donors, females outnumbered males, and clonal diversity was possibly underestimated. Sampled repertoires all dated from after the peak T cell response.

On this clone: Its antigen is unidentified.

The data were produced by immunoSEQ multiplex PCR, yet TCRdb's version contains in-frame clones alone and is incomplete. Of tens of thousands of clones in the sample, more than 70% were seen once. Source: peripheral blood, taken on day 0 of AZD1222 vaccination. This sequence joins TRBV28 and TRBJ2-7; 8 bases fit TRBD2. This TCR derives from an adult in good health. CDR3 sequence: CASSLAGGLSYEQYF. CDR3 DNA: TGTGCCAGCAGTTTAGCGGGAGGACTCTCCTACGAGCAGTACTTC.